This is a list of T cell receptor beta chains from one sample in a study of cytomegalovirus exposure and HLA in healthy donors. Measured with immunoSEQ multiplex PCR; TCRdb has only the in-frame clones, and not every one. The sample holds around 130,000 clones, over 75% seen once. Specimen: PBMCs. These receptors were collected from a man aged 25-45 years in good health and CMV-seronegative. Each CDR3 is given with its conserved first and last residue. Fields, in order: V gene, CDR3 length, CDR3 protein.

v_call: TRBV28
cdr3_length: 14
cdr3_aa: CASRATQKFYEQYF

v_call: TRBV29-1
cdr3_length: 15
cdr3_aa: CSVEGVVTGDYGYTF

v_call: TRBV7-9
cdr3_length: 16
cdr3_aa: CASSLEGIATNEKLFF

v_call: TRBV5-1
cdr3_length: 15
cdr3_aa: CASSPLGGFADTQYF

v_call: TRBV4-1
cdr3_length: 16
cdr3_aa: CASSQGIAGADNEQFF

v_call: TRBV28
cdr3_length: 15
cdr3_aa: CASSVPPGSGNTIYF

v_call: TRBV10-2
cdr3_length: 15
cdr3_aa: CASSESGTGVHEQYF

v_call: TRBV9
cdr3_length: 17
cdr3_aa: CASSASSGTSVSYEQYF

v_call: TRBV7-9
cdr3_length: 13
cdr3_aa: CASSSYREDTQYF

v_call: TRBV6-6
cdr3_length: 14
cdr3_aa: CASRNRDRRDEQYF

v_call: TRBV30
cdr3_length: 13
cdr3_aa: CAWSVLWNTEAFF

v_call: TRBV2
cdr3_length: 14
cdr3_aa: CASRKDRVNEKLFF

v_call: TRBV6-7
cdr3_length: 13
cdr3_aa: CASSPRAGTEAFF

v_call: TRBV18
cdr3_length: 16
cdr3_aa: CASSPRDLPGGNTIYF

v_call: TRBV2
cdr3_length: 14
cdr3_aa: CASIRDSVGWGYTF

v_call: TRBV5-4
cdr3_length: 15
cdr3_aa: CASSRDRVVNTEAFF

v_call: TRBV7-2
cdr3_length: 13
cdr3_aa: CASNLLHASEQYF

v_call: TRBV9
cdr3_length: 15
cdr3_aa: CASSVAGTKVDEQFF

v_call: TRBV7-2
cdr3_length: 13
cdr3_aa: CATGTSGTYEQYF

v_call: TRBV2
cdr3_length: 14
cdr3_aa: CASSRRGINEKLFF

v_call: TRBV10-2
cdr3_length: 14
cdr3_aa: CASGRDTSNQPQHF

v_call: TRBV5-6
cdr3_length: 16
cdr3_aa: CASSPPLAGGLNEQFF

v_call: TRBV25-1
cdr3_length: 15
cdr3_aa: CASTPGQGDLNEQFF

v_call: TRBV30
cdr3_length: 13
cdr3_aa: CAWTGTGNSPLHF

v_call: TRBV10-2
cdr3_length: 18
cdr3_aa: CASRSLGARTASTDTQYF

v_call: TRBV6-5
cdr3_length: 13
cdr3_aa: CASLGGSTDTQYF

v_call: TRBV6-5
cdr3_length: 14
cdr3_aa: CASSSRLPTDTQYF

v_call: TRBV15
cdr3_length: 15
cdr3_aa: CATSRDKTAGSGYTF

v_call: TRBV9
cdr3_length: 15
cdr3_aa: CASSLGEASTDTQYF

v_call: TRBV5-1
cdr3_length: 15
cdr3_aa: CASSLEGQGSYEQYF

v_call: TRBV14
cdr3_length: 14
cdr3_aa: CASSQDLLGTEQFF

v_call: TRBV10-3
cdr3_length: 16
cdr3_aa: CAISERAQGARETQYF

v_call: TRBV1
cdr3_length: 14
cdr3_aa: CTSRTSGGVWEQFF

v_call: TRBV5-1
cdr3_length: 15
cdr3_aa: CASSLGGQGGNTIYF

v_call: TRBV15
cdr3_length: 13
cdr3_aa: CATSRDPGSEAFF

v_call: TRBV4-1
cdr3_length: 16
cdr3_aa: CASSQDRGGMNTEAFF